The 30 T cell receptor beta chains given below trace back to one sample, sequenced in a study of blood T cells in healthy people across ages. The use of a sample-barcoded 5' primer and a J-beta primer mix characterized a second PCR of about 6 to 11 cycles. One entry per CDR3 protein, called by TCRdb with MiXCR from the 5' RACE reads. The sample has about 1.6 million distinct CDR3 sequences; around 36% are singletons. The sample taken for sequencing was blood. Source of these receptors: a woman aged 25 to 45 in good health.

Turning to this clonotype: The conserved phenylalanine or tryptophan is not found at the CDR3 terminus, so this likely reflects a read error. The chain uses TRBV15 and TRBJ1-5; no clear D gene. Trimming stripped 6 bases from V and 6 bases from J, with 21 bases between. The CDR3 extends over 16 amino acids. The V gene's germline CDR1 is LNHNV and CDR2 YYDKDF (reference sequence). The CDR3: CATRPRHPFGFQPQHL. DNA for the CDR3: TGTGCCACCAGACCACGACATCCTTTCGGGTTTCAGCCCCAGCATCTT.

The gene calls are TRBV2 and TRBJ2-3, with D tentatively TRBD1 or TRBD2 (5 bases each). The CDR3 consists of 12 residues. Germline assignment: CDR1 SNHLY and CDR2 FYNNEI. Trimming took off 4 bases at V and 5 bases at J, with 7 bases between the two ends. CDR3 DNA: TGTGCCAGCAGTGGGGACGTAGATACGCAGTATTTT. Amino acids: CASSGDVDTQYF.

This clonotype was counted only a few times. A much larger clone differs by one base, so this may be a read error. The J gene is TRBJ2-3, the V gene TRBV20-1, with D tentatively TRBD1 (5 bases). CDR3 size: 11 residues. CDR1 is DFQATT and CDR2 is SNEGSKA in the germline V gene (reference sequence). The CDR3 sequence is CRAQDSPSQYF. For the CDR3, the DNA is TGCAGGGCCCAAGACAGTCCTTCGCAGTATTTT.

This clonotype has more than one count but fewer than ten. J is TRBJ2-5 and V is TRBV7-2, with a possible D match to TRBD2 (5 bases). Germline values: CDR1 SGHTA, CDR2 FQGNSA. Trimming left V 4 bases short and J 5 bases short, with 17 bases between. This CDR3 is 15 amino acids long. The chain's CDR3 is CASSYPGWYVETQYF. CDR3 sequence (DNA): TGTGCCAGCAGCTACCCGGGGTGGTATGTGGAGACCCAGTACTTC.

This chain joins TRBV4-1 and TRBJ2-7; TRBD2 is a possible D gene (6 bases). V lost 0 bases and J 2 bases, leaving 14 bases between the germline ends. The CDR3 consists of 16 residues. Germline-derived CDR1 and CDR2 are MGHRA and YSYEKL. This CDR3 reads CASSQDVRGEAYEQYF. For the CDR3, the DNA is TGCGCCAGCAGCCAAGATGTGAGAGGGGAGGCCTACGAGCAGTACTTC.

The chain's CDR3 is CASRLAGQANNEQFF. CDR3 in DNA: TGTGCCAGCAGATTAGCGGGACAGGCTAACAATGAGCAGTTCTTC. The gene calls are TRBV6-2 or TRBV6-3 and TRBJ2-1; D could derive from TRBD1 or TRBD2 (8 bases each). Trimming took off 6 bases at V and 5 bases at J, with 17 bases between the two ends. This CDR3 is 15 amino acids long. Germline V gene data show CDR1 as MNHEY and CDR2 as SVGEGT.

In this sample, this clonotype turned up a few times. This chain connects TRBV6-6 to TRBJ2-1; D is possibly TRBD1 (6 bases). V shed 0 bases and J shed 9 bases, with 12 bases lying between them. The germline CDR1 and CDR2 sequences are MNHNY and SVGAGI (reference sequence). CDR3 length equals 14 residues. The DNA of the CDR3 is TGTGCCAGCAGTTACTCCGAGGGGGTGGGTGAGCAGTTCTTC. Translating it yields CASSYSEGVGEQFF.

This clonotype was counted ten times or more. This chain uses TRBV7-2 with TRBJ2-4, with 15 bases fitting TRBD2. J gave up 13 bases and V 3 bases, and 7 bases lay outside the gene matches. Per the germline V gene, CDR1 is SGHTA and CDR2 is FQGNSA. The CDR3 spans 15 residues. The CDR3 is CASSFDGTSGGPQYF. The CDR3 DNA follows: TGTGCCAGCAGCTTTGATGGGACTAGCGGGGGGCCGCAGTACTTC.

Only a few counts were recorded for this clonotype. V and J are TRBV6-1 and TRBJ2-7; perhaps D is TRBD1 or TRBD2 (6 bases each). The CDR3 consists of 13 residues. Trimming pared 8 bases from V and 3 bases from J, leaving 14 bases between. Germline CDR1 is MNHNS and CDR2 is SASEGT. CDR3 region: CASWSGGGYEQYF. Here the CDR3 DNA reads TGTGCCAGCTGGAGCGGAGGGGGCTACGAGCAGTACTTC.

A few counts support this clonotype. This chain links TRBV3-1 with TRBJ1-1, with 7 bases that match TRBD1. CDR1 LGHDT and CDR2 YNNKEL come from the germline V gene (reference sequence). The CDR3 is made up of 13 amino acids. V dropped 6 bases and J dropped 9; count of bases not matched to a gene: 10. Here the CDR3 reads CASSQRGQTQAFF. CDR3 bases: TGTGCCAGCAGTCAAAGGGGACAGACTCAAGCTTTCTTT.

The chain has TRBV6-1 and TRBJ2-4; D gene ambiguous. Trimming took 3 bases from V and 3 from J, leaving 6 bases between them. Germline CDR1 reads MNHNS; CDR2 reads SASEGT. This CDR3 is 13 amino acids long. CDR3 residues: CASSDQYKNIQYF. In DNA form, the CDR3 reads TGTGCCAGCAGTGATCAATACAAAAACATTCAGTACTTC.

The V gene is TRBV3-1, the J gene TRBJ2-3, with D tentatively TRBD2 (6 bases). The CDR3 is 15 amino acids. Trimming took 0 bases from V and 3 from J, leaving 10 bases between them. Germline V gene sequence: CDR1 LGHDT, CDR2 YNNKEL (reference sequence). CDR3 sequence (DNA): TGTGCCAGCAGCCAAGACCTAGCGCCAACAGATACGCAGTATTTT. It encodes CASSQDLAPTDTQYF.

The J gene is TRBJ2-2, the V gene TRBV28, with 9 bases fitting TRBD2. Germline V gene sequence: CDR1 MDHEN, CDR2 SYDVKM. The ends lost 3 bases at V and 4 bases at J; junction bases unmatched: 3. The CDR3 is 15 residues long. The CDR3 region has the DNA TGTGCCAGCAGTTTTGCTAGCGGGGTCACCGGGGAGCTGTTTTTT. It is translated as CASSFASGVTGELFF.

This clonotype was found many times. The chain joins TRBV12-3 or TRBV12-4 to TRBJ2-7; TRBD1 aligns across 7 bases. The CDR3 loop spans 14 amino acids. The ends lost 3 bases at V and 6 bases at J; junction bases unmatched: 8. CDR3 amino acids: CASSLAGGEGEQYF. The DNA of the CDR3 is TGTGCCAGCAGTTTGGCAGGGGGAGAAGGCGAGCAGTACTTC.

J is TRBJ2-4 and V is TRBV5-1; the match to TRBD1 covers 7 bases. The CDR3 length is 17 residues. Germline CDR1 and CDR2: SGHRS and YFSETQ. V trimming: 0 bases; J trimming: 0 bases; junction bases outside the gene matches: 6. In DNA form, the CDR3 reads TGCGCCAGCAGCTTGGGGCAGGGGGTCGGAGCCAAAAACATTCAGTACTTC. Its protein product is CASSLGQGVGAKNIQYF.

This clonotype was seen only a few times. This sequence joins TRBV12-3 or TRBV12-4 and TRBJ2-7; 10 nucleotides match TRBD1. The CDR3 totals 15 residues. The junction had 8 bases not matched to a gene; V was cut back by 9 bases and J by 0 bases. CDR3 in amino acids: CARLLRTGGSYEQYF. Here the CDR3 DNA reads TGTGCCAGACTATTGAGGACAGGGGGCTCCTACGAGCAGTACTTC.

The V and J genes are TRBV2 and TRBJ2-4; a possible D gene is TRBD1 (6 bases). Germline loops: CDR1 SNHLY, CDR2 FYNNEI. V lost 9 bases to trimming and J lost 2 bases, with 20 bases between them. CDR3 length: 16 amino acids. In DNA, the CDR3 is TGTGCCAGTCACTTAGGGGGATCGGGGACCAAAAACATTCAGTACTTC. It codes for CASHLGGSGTKNIQYF.

The chain employs TRBV2 and TRBJ2-7; 9 nucleotides agree with TRBD2. J lost 1 base, V lost 5 bases, and 12 bases had no gene match. This CDR3 has 17 amino acids. Germline assignment: CDR1 SNHLY and CDR2 FYNNEI. The CDR3 DNA reads as TGTGCCAGCAGTCCACTCGGTCGGACTAGCGCTTCCTACGAGCAGTACTTC. Protein sequence: CASSPLGRTSASYEQYF.

The rearrangement links TRBV6-4 to TRBJ2-3, with D perhaps matching TRBD1 (6 bases). With 4 bases removed from V and 8 bases from J, the gap between germline ends came to 16 bases. Germline V gene sequence: CDR1 MRHNA, CDR2 SNTAGT. CDR3 size: 14 residues. The CDR3 protein is CASSVSDSIGTQYF. The CDR3 DNA sequence: TGTGCCAGCAGTGTCTCGGACAGTATTGGTACGCAGTATTTT.

In its sample, this clonotype was seen many times. This chain joins TRBV5-1 and TRBJ2-5, with D possibly being TRBD1 (5 bases). Germline assignment: CDR1 SGHRS and CDR2 YFSETQ. The CDR3 is 13 residues long. The V and J ends lost 6 bases and 2 bases respectively, with 11 bases between them. The CDR3 DNA reads as TGCGCCAGCAAGGTGGGGCTACAAGAGACCCAGTACTTC. Translated, it gives CASKVGLQETQYF. Filled out from reference TRBV5-1 and TRBJ2-5, the complete variable domain reads KAGVTQTPRYLIKTRGQQVTLSCSPISGHRSVSWYQQTPGQGLQFLFEYFSETQRNKGNFPGRFSGRQFSNSRSEMNVSTLELGDSALYLCASKVGLQETQYFGPGTRLLVL.

Remarks on this clonotype: As the CDR3 is not closed by the conserved phenylalanine or tryptophan, this likely results from a read error. The chain has TRBV10-3 and TRBJ2-7, with a possible D match to TRBD2 (6 bases). The V end lost 2 bases, the J end lost 0 bases, and 11 bases lay between the germline ends. The CDR3 is 15 residues long. Germline CDR1 reads ENHRY; CDR2 reads SYGVKD. CDR3 amino acids: CAISEGVGSSYEQYC. The DNA of the CDR3 is TGTGCCATCAGTGAGGGGGTCGGGAGCTCCTACGAGCAGTACTGC.

The sample holds a few counts of this clonotype. This chain joins TRBV20-1 and TRBJ2-7; weak D call: TRBD1 (6 bases). The germline gives CDR1 DFQATT, CDR2 SNEGSKA (reference sequence). The CDR3 is 14 residues long. V was shortened by 5 bases and J by 2 bases, with 16 bases between the two germline ends. In DNA form, the CDR3 reads TGCAGTGCTTCCCTAGTCCAGGGGCCCTACGAGCAGTACTTC. Protein product: CSASLVQGPYEQYF.

This clonotype has a handful of counts. The V gene is TRBV7-6, the J gene TRBJ2-7, with 12 bases identical to TRBD2. This CDR3 has 18 residues. V lost 5 bases to trimming and J lost 2 bases; unmatched junction nucleotides: 13. Looked up from germline, CDR1 is SGHVS and CDR2 is FNYEAQ. The CDR3 DNA reads TGTGCCAGCAGCGACCGGACTAGCGGGACACCCTACCCCTACGAGCAGTACTTC. Translating it yields CASSDRTSGTPYPYEQYF.

V is TRBV7-2 and J is TRBJ2-7; maybe TRBD2 (6 bases). Germline V gene data show CDR1 as SGHTA and CDR2 as FQGNSA. The V and J ends lost 3 bases and 6 bases respectively, with 15 bases between them. The CDR3 loop spans 14 amino acids. The CDR3, as DNA: TGTGCCAGCAGCTTCGGGACTGGGTGGACCGAGCAGTACTTC. It is translated as CASSFGTGWTEQYF.

This clonotype came up many times. This chain connects TRBV6-6 to TRBJ2-7; 8 bases map to TRBD1. Trimming took 6 bases from V and 6 from J; bases not matched to a gene: 10. Germline V CDR1 and CDR2: MNHNY, SVGAGI (reference sequence). This CDR3 is built from 14 residues. This CDR3 is CASRYRDRQGEQYF. The CDR3 nucleotides read TGTGCCAGCAGATATCGGGACAGGCAAGGCGAGCAGTACTTC.

This clonotype was picked up a small number of times. The chain is built from TRBV6-1 and TRBJ1-6; possible D gene TRBD1, 5 bases. This CDR3 contains 15 residues. Trimming left V 5 bases short and J 7 bases short, with 15 bases between. Germline V gene data show CDR1 as MNHNS and CDR2 as SASEGT. The CDR3 spells CASSPRDGENSPLHF. The CDR3 DNA is TGTGCCAGCAGTCCCCGGGACGGGGAGAATTCACCCCTCCACTTT.

This clonotype showed up just a few times. This sequence joins TRBV27 and TRBJ2-3; 9 nucleotides align to TRBD2. CDR3 length equals 15 residues. Trimming took 5 bases from V and 2 from J; bases not matched to a gene: 5. Germline V gene lookup returns CDR1 MNHEY and CDR2 SMNVEV (reference sequence). CDR3 region: CASSGGGASTDTQYF. The CDR3 DNA reads as TGTGCCAGCAGTGGCGGGGGGGCCTCCACAGATACGCAGTATTTT.

This clonotype turned up a few times. This chain joins TRBV21-1 and TRBJ2-7. TRBV21-1 is annotated as a pseudogene. CDR3 length: 12 residues. CDR3 in amino acids: CASSVQLYEQYF. CDR3 sequence (DNA): TGTGCCAGCAGCGTGCAGTTATACGAGCAGTACTTC.

This clonotype occurred many times. This rearrangement joins TRBV20-1 to TRBJ2-5, with D unclear. The CDR3 runs to 15 residues. CDR1 and CDR2 from the germline V gene are DFQATT and SNEGSKA (reference sequence). V was clipped by 5 bases and J by 0 bases, with 16 bases between them. The CDR3 spells CSAPNFFGNQETQYF. The CDR3 bases are TGCAGTGCTCCTAACTTCTTTGGAAACCAAGAGACCCAGTACTTC.

This clonotype appeared a few times. This chain connects TRBV7-2 to TRBJ1-2; 7 nucleotides align to TRBD1. The CDR3 is made up of 16 amino acids. Germline trimming cut 3 bases from V and 7 bases from J; bases unmatched to any gene: 14. Germline CDR1 is SGHTA and CDR2 is FQGNSA. The CDR3 DNA reads TGTGCCAGCAGCTTCTACTCAAGGGGGCGCGAATCTGGCTACACCTTC. Translating gives CASSFYSRGRESGYTF.